The present entry profiles one TCR beta chain with its context. Its antigen is not identified. MiXCR, run by TCRdb on the reads, gives a single entry per CDR3 protein. The sample contains 100,000 to 120,000 distinct CDR3 sequences, under 35% of which appear only once. These data are taken from a study of T cell repertoires in cytomegalovirus infection. Study context: From public TCR beta signatures came an indication of both CMV infection and matching HLA type. Study-wide findings and caveats: Predominance within the ex vivo response was attributable to HLA-C-restricted CMV-specific TCR beta clonotypes.

Germline loops: CDR1 MGHRA, CDR2 YSYEKL. This CDR3 is 14 amino acids long. The ends were cut back, 0 bases at V and 2 bases at J, with 6 bases in the middle. The sequencing here drew on CD8+ T cells from cultured PBMCs, taken from culture after CMV antigen stimulation. The gene calls are TRBV4-1 and TRBJ2-3, with D unresolved. The TCR sequence derives from a human donor in good health (CMV status not recorded). Some clones in this sample may be carry-over from other donors' samples. The CDR3 DNA follows: TGCGCCAGCAGCCAAGAAATGCCCACAGATACGCAGTATTTT. It specifies CASSQEMPTDTQYF.